This T cell receptor beta chain was retrieved from a study of T cell clones after liver transplantation. On the study more broadly: Tolerant meant at least one year fully off immunosuppression without liver enzymes above twice normal.

Proliferating CFSE-low MLR cells were sequenced to define alloreactive TCRbeta sequences. Germline CDR1 LNHDA, CDR2 SQIVND (reference sequence). The CDR3 length is 15 residues. V was shortened by 1 base and J by 4 bases, with 11 bases between the two germline ends. TCRdb's table, derived via immunoSEQ multiplex PCR, lists solely in-frame clones and lacks some. Of fewer than 7,000 clones listed, approximately 30% were seen once; the top ten hold 15% to 20%. On this clone itself: Its specificity is not known.

Source material: CD4+ T cells from cultured PBMCs. This receptor was obtained from a human patient who received a liver transplant. Some of the T cells might come from the graft donor. The chain uses TRBV19 and TRBJ1-5; D remains ambiguous. The CDR3 protein is CASSIGGLPNQPQHF. CDR3 sequence (DNA): TGTGCCAGTAGTATAGGCGGGCTGCCAAATCAGCCCCAGCATTTT.